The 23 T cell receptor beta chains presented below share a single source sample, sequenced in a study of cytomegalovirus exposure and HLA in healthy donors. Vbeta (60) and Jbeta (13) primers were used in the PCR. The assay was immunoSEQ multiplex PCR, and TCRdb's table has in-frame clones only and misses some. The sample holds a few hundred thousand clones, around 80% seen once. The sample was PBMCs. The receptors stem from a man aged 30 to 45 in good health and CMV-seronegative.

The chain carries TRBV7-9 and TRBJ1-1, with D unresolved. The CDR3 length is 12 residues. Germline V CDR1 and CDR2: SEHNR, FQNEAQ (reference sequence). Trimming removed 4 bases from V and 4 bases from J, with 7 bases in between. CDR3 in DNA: TGTGCCAGCAGCTATGAGGGCACTGAAGCTTTCTTT. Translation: CASSYEGTEAFF.

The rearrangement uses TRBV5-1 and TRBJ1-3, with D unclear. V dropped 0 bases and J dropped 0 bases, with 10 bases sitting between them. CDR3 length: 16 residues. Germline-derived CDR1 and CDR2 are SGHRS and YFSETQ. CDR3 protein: CASSLATTNSGNTIYF. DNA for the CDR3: TGCGCCAGCAGCTTGGCCACTACTAACTCTGGAAACACCATATATTTT.

CDR3 in amino acids: CASSLLMLDGRGDTQYF. The CDR3 DNA is TGTGCCAGCAGTTTATTGATGTTAGACGGCAGGGGAGATACGCAGTATTTT. The chain combines TRBV28 with TRBJ2-3, with TRBD1 as a possible D gene (6 bases). CDR3 length: 17 residues. Germline V gives CDR1 MDHEN, CDR2 SYDVKM. The V end was cut by 1 base, the J end by 5 bases, with 19 bases between.

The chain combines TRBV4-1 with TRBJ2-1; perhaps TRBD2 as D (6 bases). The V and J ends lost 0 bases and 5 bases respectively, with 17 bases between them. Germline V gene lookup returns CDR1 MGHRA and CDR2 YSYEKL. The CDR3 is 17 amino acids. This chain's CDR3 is CASSQDWRDDYDNEQFF. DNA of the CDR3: TGCGCCAGCAGCCAAGATTGGCGGGACGACTACGACAATGAGCAGTTCTTC.

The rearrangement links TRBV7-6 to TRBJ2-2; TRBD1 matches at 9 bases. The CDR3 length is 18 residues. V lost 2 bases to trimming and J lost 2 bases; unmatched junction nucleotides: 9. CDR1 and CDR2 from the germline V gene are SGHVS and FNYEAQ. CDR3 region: CASSLRTGVSINTGELFF. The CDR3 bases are TGTGCCAGCAGCTTAAGGACAGGGGTTTCTATTAACACCGGGGAGCTGTTTTTT.

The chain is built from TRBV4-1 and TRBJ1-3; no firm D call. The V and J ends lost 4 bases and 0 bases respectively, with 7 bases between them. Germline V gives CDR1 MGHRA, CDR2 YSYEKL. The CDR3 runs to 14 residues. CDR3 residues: CASSPSSSGNTIYF. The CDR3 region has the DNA TGCGCCAGCAGCCCCTCGTCCTCTGGAAACACCATATATTTT.

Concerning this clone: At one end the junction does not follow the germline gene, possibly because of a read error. The CDR3: CSSSLSTGNQPQHF. CDR3 DNA: TGTTCCAGCAGCTTGTCGACAGGGAATCAGCCCCAGCATTTT. The chain carries TRBV7-9 and TRBJ1-5; TRBD1 matches 7 bases. Germline CDR1 SEHNR, CDR2 FQNEAQ (reference sequence). This CDR3 has 14 residues.

The CDR3 sequence is CASSTDTETDTQYF. The DNA for the CDR3 is TGTGCCAGCAGTACCGACACCGAGACAGATACGCAGTATTTT. V usage is TRBV6-4 and J usage is TRBJ2-3; no definite D call. The CDR3 is 14 amino acids. CDR1 and CDR2 from the germline V gene are MRHNA and SNTAGT. V was cut by 5 bases and J by 3 bases, with 12 bases left in between.

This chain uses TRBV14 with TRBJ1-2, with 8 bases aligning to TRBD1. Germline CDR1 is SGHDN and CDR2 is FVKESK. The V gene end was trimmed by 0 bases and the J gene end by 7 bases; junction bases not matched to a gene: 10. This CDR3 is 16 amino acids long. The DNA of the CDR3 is TGTGCCAGCAGCCAAGATTGGGCAGGGGGCGCGTTTGGCTACACCTTC. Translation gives CASSQDWAGGAFGYTF.

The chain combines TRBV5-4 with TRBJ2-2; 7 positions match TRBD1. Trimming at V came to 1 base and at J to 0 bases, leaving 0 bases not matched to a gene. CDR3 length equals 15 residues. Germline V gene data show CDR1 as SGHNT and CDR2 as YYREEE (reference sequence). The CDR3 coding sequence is TGTGCCAGCAGCTTGACAGGGGCGAACACCGGGGAGCTGTTTTTT. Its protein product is CASSLTGANTGELFF.

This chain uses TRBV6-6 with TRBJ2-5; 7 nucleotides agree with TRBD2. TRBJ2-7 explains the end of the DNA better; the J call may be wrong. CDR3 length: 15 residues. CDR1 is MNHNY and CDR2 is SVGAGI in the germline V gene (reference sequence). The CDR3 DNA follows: TGTGCCAGCAGCTCACCCGGGGGGTTGGGAGGCGAGCAGTACTTC. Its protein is CASSSPGGLGGEQYF.

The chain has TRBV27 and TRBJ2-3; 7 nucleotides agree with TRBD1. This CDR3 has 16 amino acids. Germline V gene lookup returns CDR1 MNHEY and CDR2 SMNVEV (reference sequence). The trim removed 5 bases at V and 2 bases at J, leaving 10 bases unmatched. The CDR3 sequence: CASSTLGTEYTDTQYF. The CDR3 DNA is TGTGCCAGCAGTACTCTCGGGACAGAATACACAGATACGCAGTATTTT.

The CDR3 DNA is TGTGCCAGCAGCCGGGAAAGGGCCCAAGAGACCCAGTACTTC. Protein: CASSRERAQETQYF. The J gene is TRBJ2-5, the V gene TRBV7-9; possible D gene TRBD2, 5 bases. Germline CDR1 reads SEHNR; CDR2 reads FQNEAQ (reference sequence). CDR3 length: 14 residues. V shed 5 bases and J shed 1 base, with 11 bases lying between them.

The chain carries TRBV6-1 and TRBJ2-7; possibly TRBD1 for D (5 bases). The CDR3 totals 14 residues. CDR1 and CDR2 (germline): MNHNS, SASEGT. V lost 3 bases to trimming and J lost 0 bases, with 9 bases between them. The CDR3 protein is CASSDGHHSYEQYF. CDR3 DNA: TGTGCCAGCAGTGACGGACACCACTCCTACGAGCAGTACTTC.

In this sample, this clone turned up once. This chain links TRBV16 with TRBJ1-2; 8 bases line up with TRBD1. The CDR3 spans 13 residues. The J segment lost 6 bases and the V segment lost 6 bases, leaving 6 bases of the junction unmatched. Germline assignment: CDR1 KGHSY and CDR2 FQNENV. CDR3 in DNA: TGTGCCAGCAGTCGGACAGGGCTTGATGGCTACACCTTC. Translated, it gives CASSRTGLDGYTF.

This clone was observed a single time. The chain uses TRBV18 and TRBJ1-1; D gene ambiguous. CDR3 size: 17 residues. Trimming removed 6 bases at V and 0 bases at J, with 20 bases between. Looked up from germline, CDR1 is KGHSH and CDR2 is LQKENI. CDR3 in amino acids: CASSPEGQPHLNTEAFF. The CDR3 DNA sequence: TGTGCCAGCTCCCCCGAGGGTCAGCCACATCTGAACACTGAAGCTTTCTTT.

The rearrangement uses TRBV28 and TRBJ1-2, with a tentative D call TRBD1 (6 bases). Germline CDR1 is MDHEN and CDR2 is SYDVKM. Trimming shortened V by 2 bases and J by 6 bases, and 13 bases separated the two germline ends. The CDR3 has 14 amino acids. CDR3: CASSLGGRTDGYTF. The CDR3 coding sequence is TGTGCCAGCAGTTTAGGGGGCCGGACCGATGGCTACACCTTC.

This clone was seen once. The DNA of the CDR3 is TGTGCCAGCAGTTACGAACAGGGGTTCGGCTACACCTTC. Encoded protein: CASSYEQGFGYTF. The rearrangement joins TRBV28 to TRBJ1-2; 7 nucleotides match TRBD1. V was pared by 4 bases and J by 8 bases, with 7 bases of the junction left unmatched. This CDR3 has 13 residues. The germline CDR1 and CDR2 sequences are MDHEN and SYDVKM.

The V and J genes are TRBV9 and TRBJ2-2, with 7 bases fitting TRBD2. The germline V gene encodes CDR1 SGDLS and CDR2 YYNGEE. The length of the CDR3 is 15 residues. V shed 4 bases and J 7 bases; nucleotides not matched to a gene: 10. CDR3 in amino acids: CASSSRDYLRGELFF. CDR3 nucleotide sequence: TGTGCCAGCAGCTCCCGGGACTACCTCCGCGGGGAGCTGTTTTTT.

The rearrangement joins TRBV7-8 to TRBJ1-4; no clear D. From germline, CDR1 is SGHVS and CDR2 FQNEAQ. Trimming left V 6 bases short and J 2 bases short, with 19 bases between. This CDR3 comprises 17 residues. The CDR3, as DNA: TGTGCCAGCAGTCCTACCACACCACAGCACACTAATGAAAAACTGTTTTTT. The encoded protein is CASSPTTPQHTNEKLFF.

CDR3 bases: TGTGCCAGCAATAAGGCTAGCGGGGGGTATAGCACAGATACGCAGTATTTT. Translating it yields CASNKASGGYSTDTQYF. The chain links TRBV2 to TRBJ2-3; the match to TRBD2 covers 11 bases. Germline V lookup: CDR1 SNHLY, CDR2 FYNNEI. Germline trimming cut 7 bases from V and 0 bases from J; bases unmatched to any gene: 9. The CDR3 runs 17 residues.

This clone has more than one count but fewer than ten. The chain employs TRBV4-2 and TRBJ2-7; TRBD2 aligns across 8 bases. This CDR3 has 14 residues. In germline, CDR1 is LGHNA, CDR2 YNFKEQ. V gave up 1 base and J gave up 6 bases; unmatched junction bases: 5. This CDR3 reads CASSQVGRDSEQYF. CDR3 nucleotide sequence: TGTGCCAGCAGCCAAGTCGGGAGGGACTCCGAGCAGTACTTC.

CDR3 DNA: TGTGCCAGCAAGACTGTCGGGGCAACTAATGAAAAACTGTTTTTT. Amino acids: CASKTVGATNEKLFF. The genes are TRBV2 and TRBJ1-4; D ambiguous. V lost 7 bases to trimming and J lost 0 bases, with 12 bases between them. Germline CDR1 is SNHLY and CDR2 is FYNNEI. The CDR3 extends over 15 amino acids.